Sequencing of this T cell receptor (beta chain) was carried out in a study of blood T cell repertoires in COVID-19. Study background: The samples span acute and convalescent COVID-19 from the United States, Italy and Spain.

CDR3 length: 14 residues. CDR1 is SGDLS, CDR2 YYNGEE, per germline. Trimming took 3 bases from V and 4 from J; bases not matched to a gene: 6. The assay was immunoSEQ multiplex PCR, and TCRdb's table has in-frame clones only and misses some. The sample shows 150,000 to 200,000 clones, 81% of them seen only once. The Seattle site enrolled patients during active infection and followed them longitudinally. The sequence derives from a middle-aged woman with COVID-19, enrolled during active disease. The chain has TRBV9 and TRBJ1-2; 7 positions agree with TRBD1. The specimen sequenced was peripheral blood. The CDR3 sequence is CASSAQTGLYGYTF. Written as DNA, the CDR3 is TGTGCCAGCAGCGCACAGACAGGGCTCTATGGCTACACCTTC.